The present T cell receptor (beta chain) was sequenced within a study of T cell responses to AZD1222 COVID-19 vaccine. Analysis merged second doses at about 4 or about 12 weeks. For this clone: Antigen unknown.

Here immunoSEQ multiplex PCR was the method, and the copy in TCRdb shows in-frame clones only, minus some. The repertoire holds about 130,000 clones, with nearly 90% as singletons. The CDR3 extends over 14 amino acids. The germline V gene encodes CDR1 MNHEY and CDR2 SVGAGI. Trimming took 2 bases from V and 10 from J, leaving 12 bases between them. General observations from the study: Baseline serostatus was positive in only a handful of AZD1222 recipients. Among the donors, most were white British and more were female, and clonal diversity was possibly underestimated.

The chain uses TRBV6-5 and TRBJ1-6, with a tentative D call TRBD1 (5 bases). This sample comprised peripheral blood, obtained 28 days after the second AZD1222 dose. The source is an adult who received the AZD1222 COVID-19 vaccine. The CDR3 loop reads CASSYQVWGSPLHF. The CDR3, as DNA: TGTGCCAGCAGTTACCAGGTTTGGGGGTCACCCCTCCACTTT.